The subject of this entry is one T cell receptor (beta chain). Its antigen remains unknown. Some clones are missing from TCRdb's copy, which holds only in-frame ones; the method was immunoSEQ multiplex PCR. Counted here are roughly 120,000 clones, 88% occurring once; the ten biggest clones make up around 20%. The data belong to a study of T cell responses to AZD1222 COVID-19 vaccine. Findings of the study overall: Females made up more of the donors, who were largely white British, and clonal diversity may have come out too low. Only a handful of AZD1222 recipients, about six in all, had baseline seropositivity. Across spike, vaccine-associated CD4 TCRs were found, dominant at 160-218 and 743-854. Close to half of spike-specific TCRs reportedly recognize unmutated variant regions.

This sample comprised peripheral blood, obtained on day 0 of MenACWY control vaccination. This TCR was sampled from an adult in good health.

The DNA for the CDR3 is TGTGCCACGGGGGACGGAATGAACACTGAAGCTTTCTTT. Translating it yields CATGDGMNTEAFF. The rearrangement links TRBV24-1 to TRBJ1-1, with a possible D match to TRBD1 (5 bases). The ends were cut back, 10 bases at V and 0 bases at J, with 11 bases in the middle. There are 13 residues in the CDR3. In germline, CDR1 is KGHDR, CDR2 SFDVKD.